This T cell receptor beta chain was found in a study of response to subunit inactivated influenza vaccine. CDR3 length: 16 amino acids. Trimming shortened V by 3 bases and J by 0 bases, and 15 bases separated the two germline ends. Per the germline V gene, CDR1 is SGHTA and CDR2 is FQGNSA. TCRdb recomputed calls from the RT-PCR reads with MiXCR, one row per CDR3 protein. The sample yields hundreds of thousands of distinct CDR3 sequences, 12% seen once. The chain carries TRBV7-2 and TRBJ2-7, with TRBD2 as a possible D gene (6 bases). This sample comprised PBMCs from blood, obtained on the day of vaccination. The sequence was collected from a man in his fifties who received an inactivated influenza vaccine. CDR3 region: CASSLGTGEGSYEQYF. In nucleotides, the CDR3 is TGTGCCAGCAGCTTGGGGACGGGAGAGGGCTCCTACGAGCAGTACTTC. The full variable domain, rest sourced from reference TRBV7-2 and TRBJ2-7, is GAGVSQSPSNKVTEKGKDVELRCDPISGHTALYWYRQSLGQGLEFLIYFQGNSAPDKSGLPSDRFSAERTGGSVSTLTIQRTQQEDSAVYLCASSLGTGEGSYEQYFGPGTRLTVT.